The 4 T cell receptor beta chains in this list originate from one sample, sequenced in a study of cytomegalovirus exposure and HLA in healthy donors. It was with 60 Vbeta and 13 Jbeta primers that the PCR ran. Method: immunoSEQ multiplex PCR; TCRdb's copy keeps in-frame clones and lacks some. The data contain some 130,000 clones, approximately 80% of them seen just once; the ten biggest clones take up around 2%. Sequencing was carried out using PBMCs. Receptor source: a woman in her 40s in good health and CMV-seronegative.

Notes on this clone: A read error may produce the germline difference seen at one junction end. The rearrangement uses TRBV29-1 and TRBJ2-6, with a possible D match to TRBD2 (6 bases). The CDR3 consists of 14 residues. Germline V CDR1 and CDR2: SQVTM, ANQGSEA. DNA of the CDR3: TGCAGCGTTGTTGGGGGGTTTGGGGCCAACGGCCTGACTTTC. Translation gives CSVVGGFGANGLTF.

This clone was counted only a few times. The CDR3 here is CASSLRLAGGPTDTQYF. In nucleotides, the CDR3 is TGTGCCAGCAGCCTTAGACTAGCGGGGGGGCCAACAGATACGCAGTATTTT. This sequence joins TRBV4-2 and TRBJ2-3, with 14 nucleotides matching TRBD2. V shed 4 bases, J shed 3 bases, and the junction held 6 bases outside the gene matches. Looked up from germline, CDR1 is LGHNA and CDR2 is YNFKEQ. The CDR3 spans 17 residues.

The J gene is TRBJ2-5, the V gene TRBV19; 9 nucleotides agree with TRBD1. V trimming: 3 bases; J trimming: 6 bases; junction bases outside the gene matches: 5. The CDR3 is made up of 14 amino acids. Germline-derived CDR1 and CDR2 are LNHDA and SQIVND (reference sequence). The DNA of the CDR3 is TGTGCCAGTAGTATTGGACAGGGGAGGAAGACCCAGTACTTC. This gives the protein CASSIGQGRKTQYF.

The genes are TRBV11-1 and TRBJ2-3, with 7 bases lining up with TRBD2. The CDR3 is made up of 15 amino acids. Germline V gene lookup returns CDR1 SGHAT and CDR2 FQDESV (reference sequence). J was trimmed by 3 bases and V by 2 bases; bases with no gene match: 5. The CDR3 loop reads CASSLRAGVTDTQYF. The CDR3 nucleotides read TGTGCCAGCAGCTTAAGGGCGGGAGTGACAGATACGCAGTATTTT.